The present T cell receptor (beta chain) was sequenced within a study of PD-L1 blockade in urothelial cancer. V was clipped by 2 bases and J by 8 bases; unmatched bases: 3. The CDR3 loop spans 14 amino acids. The germline V gene has CDR1 MNHEY and CDR2 SMNVEV (reference sequence). Synthetic TCR analog templates were spiked into each PCR. Clones were read by immunoSEQ multiplex PCR, and TCRdb kept only the in-frame ones, dropping some. The sample has approximately 90,000 clones; roughly 90% are singletons. Time point reported: pretreatment peripheral blood. The cohort comprised individuals with locally advanced or metastatic urothelial carcinoma. Sample contribution per patient ranged from 1 to 8, covering pretreatment and on-treatment.

This receptor was obtained from a man in his 60s with urothelial cancer. J is TRBJ2-4 and V is TRBV27; 10 bases align to TRBD2. This specimen consisted of PBMCs, obtained around atezolizumab (anti-PD-L1) treatment. This CDR3 is CASSLLAGVDIQYF. The DNA for the CDR3 is TGTGCCAGCAGTTTACTAGCGGGGGTAGACATTCAGTACTTC.